This TCR beta chain was obtained from a study of cytomegalovirus exposure and HLA in healthy donors. The study's findings and limits: TCR beta sequences reportedly predicted most subjects' HLA-A and HLA-B alleles accurately. According to a later analysis, donors in an Asian-associated ancestry cluster reportedly had fewer N-insertions than the roughly 660-donor mean. Researchers reported in a later analysis that common viral pathogens appeared linked to several top clusters. According to reports, the classifier identified cytomegalovirus status with high specificity and sensitivity.

PCR employed 60 Vbeta and 13 Jbeta primers. The method was immunoSEQ multiplex PCR; TCRdb's version includes in-frame clones alone and lacks a portion of them. This table holds about 110,000 clones, under 80% found once. The germline V and J ends were trimmed by 4 bases and 5 bases, with 17 bases remaining between them. This CDR3 spans 15 amino acids. Germline CDR1 and CDR2: LNHDA and SQIVND (reference sequence). As to this clone: Its antigen remains unknown.

Sample: PBMCs. The V call is TRBV19, the J call TRBJ2-5; perhaps TRBD2 as D (7 bases). The sequence was obtained from a woman aged 40-49 years in good health and CMV-seropositive. CDR3 in amino acids: CASSRTGGSGETQYF. The DNA for the CDR3 is TGTGCCAGTAGTAGGACGGGGGGCTCAGGGGAGACCCAGTACTTC.